Detailed here is one T cell receptor (beta chain). Its antigen is as yet unknown. This entry is derived from a study of T cell repertoires in cytomegalovirus infection. This CDR3 contains 17 residues. V shed 7 bases and J 4 bases; nucleotides not matched to a gene: 8. The V gene's germline CDR1 is MDHEN and CDR2 SYDVKM. TCRdb used MiXCR to reprocess the reads, holding one entry per CDR3 protein. The sample yields fewer than 1,000,000 distinct CDR3 sequences, around 30% seen once. The sequence was collected from a human donor in good health (CMV status not recorded). Some clones in this sample may be carry-over from other donors' samples. V usage is TRBV28 and J usage is TRBJ2-1; 15 bases map to TRBD2. The sequencing here drew on cultured CD8+ T cells from PBMCs, taken from culture after CMV antigen stimulation. The CDR3 coding sequence is TGTGCCAGCACCGGACTAGCGGGGGGGCTTGGGTACAATGAGCAGTTCTTC. Translated, it gives CASTGLAGGLGYNEQFF.